This T cell receptor (beta chain) is drawn from a study of shared clonotypes between healthy human individuals. Study summary: Every donor yielded three CD4 naive, three CD4 memory, two CD8 naive and one CD8 memory plate.

There are 15 residues in the CDR3. CDR1 and CDR2 (germline): KGHSH, LQKENI. V shed 3 bases and J 5 bases; nucleotides not matched to a gene: 1. Caucasian adults living in Nashville, Tennessee, provided all samples. A remark on this clone: A single base separates this from a much larger clone, so it may be a read error. Other DNA sequences in the same sample also yield this CDR3.

Sequencing was performed with immunoSEQ multiplex PCR; in TCRdb, only in-frame clones are kept and a portion is missing. This table has about a million clones, about 72% appearing once. The origin of this receptor is a young man in good health. Some clones in this sample may be carry-over from other donors' samples. This sequence joins TRBV18 and TRBJ2-1, with 13 positions matching TRBD2. Material: memory CD4+ T cells from PBMCs. Subset indicated: CD45RA-negative fraction. The CDR3 DNA reads TGTGCCAGCTCACCCGGACTAGCGGGAGACAATGAGCAGTTCTTC. Its translation: CASSPGLAGDNEQFF.